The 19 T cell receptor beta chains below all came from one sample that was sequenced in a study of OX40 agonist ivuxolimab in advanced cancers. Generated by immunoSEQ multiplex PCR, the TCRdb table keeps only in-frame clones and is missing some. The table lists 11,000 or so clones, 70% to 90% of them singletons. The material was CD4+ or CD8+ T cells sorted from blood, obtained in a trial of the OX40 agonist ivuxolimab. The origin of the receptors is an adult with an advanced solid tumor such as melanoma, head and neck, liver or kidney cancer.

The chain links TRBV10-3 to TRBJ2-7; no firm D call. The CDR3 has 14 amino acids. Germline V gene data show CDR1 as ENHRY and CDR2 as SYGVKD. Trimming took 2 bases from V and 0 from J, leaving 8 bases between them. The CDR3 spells CAISEDSFSYEQYF. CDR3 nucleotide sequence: TGTGCCATCAGTGAGGACTCATTCTCCTACGAGCAGTACTTC.

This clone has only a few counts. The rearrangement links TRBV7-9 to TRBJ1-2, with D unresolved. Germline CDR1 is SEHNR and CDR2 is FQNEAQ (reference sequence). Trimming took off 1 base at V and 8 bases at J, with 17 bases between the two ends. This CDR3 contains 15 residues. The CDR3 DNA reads TGTGCCAGCAGCTTAGAAACTCTGACTCTTGGCGGCTACACCTTC. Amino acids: CASSLETLTLGGYTF. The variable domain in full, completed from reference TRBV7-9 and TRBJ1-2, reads DTGVSQNPRHKITKRGQNVTFRCDPISEHNRLYWYRQTLGQGPEFLTYFQNEAQLEKSRLLSDRFSAERPKGSFSTLEIQRTEQGDSAMYLCASSLETLTLGGYTFGSGTRLTVV.

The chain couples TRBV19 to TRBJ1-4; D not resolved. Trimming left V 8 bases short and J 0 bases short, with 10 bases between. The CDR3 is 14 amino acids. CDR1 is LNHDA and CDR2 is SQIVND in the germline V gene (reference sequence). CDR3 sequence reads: CASSKFTTNEKLFF. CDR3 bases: TGTGCCAGTTCGAAATTTACAACTAATGAAAAACTGTTTTTT.

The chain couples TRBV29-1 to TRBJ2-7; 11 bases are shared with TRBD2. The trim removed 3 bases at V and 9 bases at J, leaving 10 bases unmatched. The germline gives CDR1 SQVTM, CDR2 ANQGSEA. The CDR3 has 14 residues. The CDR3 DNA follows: TGCAGCGTTGAGGGACTAGCGGACTACGATGGGCAGTACTTC. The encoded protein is CSVEGLADYDGQYF.

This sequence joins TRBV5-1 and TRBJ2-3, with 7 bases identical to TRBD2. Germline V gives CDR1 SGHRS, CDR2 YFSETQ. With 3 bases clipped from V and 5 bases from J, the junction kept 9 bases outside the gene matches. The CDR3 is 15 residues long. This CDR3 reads CASSSTGGMGDTQYF. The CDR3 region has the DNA TGCGCCAGCAGCTCCACGGGAGGTATGGGAGATACGCAGTATTTT.

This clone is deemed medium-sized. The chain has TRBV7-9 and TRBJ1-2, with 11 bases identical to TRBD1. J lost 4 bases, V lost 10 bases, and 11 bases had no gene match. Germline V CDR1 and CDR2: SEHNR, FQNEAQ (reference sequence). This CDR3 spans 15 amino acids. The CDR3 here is CATTAGGQGVYGYTF. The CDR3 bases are TGTGCCACCACAGCTGGGGGACAGGGGGTCTATGGCTACACCTTC.

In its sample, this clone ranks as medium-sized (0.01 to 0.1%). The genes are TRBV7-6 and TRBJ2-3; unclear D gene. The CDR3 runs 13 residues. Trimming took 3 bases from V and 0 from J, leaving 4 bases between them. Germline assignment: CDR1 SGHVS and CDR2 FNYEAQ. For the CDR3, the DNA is TGTGCCAGCAGCTTGTTGAGCACAGATACGCAGTATTTT. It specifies CASSLLSTDTQYF.

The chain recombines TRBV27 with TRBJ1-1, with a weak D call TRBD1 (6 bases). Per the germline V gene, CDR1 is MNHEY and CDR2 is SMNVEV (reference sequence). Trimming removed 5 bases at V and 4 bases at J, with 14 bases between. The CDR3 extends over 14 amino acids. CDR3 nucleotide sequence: TGTGCCAGCAGTGTTAAGGGGGTGGGCACTGAAGCTTTCTTT. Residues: CASSVKGVGTEAFF.

The CDR3 sequence: CASGLVPGDEQFF. The DNA of the CDR3 is TGTGCTAGTGGTTTGGTACCTGGGGATGAGCAGTTCTTC. The chain employs TRBV12-5 and TRBJ2-1; no reliable D call. There are 13 residues in the CDR3. In germline, CDR1 is LGHNT, CDR2 FRNRAP. With 0 bases removed from V and 8 bases from J, the gap between germline ends came to 8 bases.

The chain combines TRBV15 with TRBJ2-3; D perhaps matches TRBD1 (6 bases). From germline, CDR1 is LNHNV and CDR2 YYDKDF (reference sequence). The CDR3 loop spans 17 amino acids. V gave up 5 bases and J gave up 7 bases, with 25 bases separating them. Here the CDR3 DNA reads TGTGCCACCAGCCCACCCAAGGGACACCCCTCGGGAAATACGCAGTATTTT. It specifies CATSPPKGHPSGNTQYF. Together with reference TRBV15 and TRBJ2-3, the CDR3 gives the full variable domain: DAMVIQNPRYQVTQFGKPVTLSCSQTLNHNVMYWYQQKSSQAPKLLFHYYDKDFNNEADTPDNFQSRRPNTSFCFLDIRSPGLGDTAMYLCATSPPKGHPSGNTQYFGPGTRLTVL.

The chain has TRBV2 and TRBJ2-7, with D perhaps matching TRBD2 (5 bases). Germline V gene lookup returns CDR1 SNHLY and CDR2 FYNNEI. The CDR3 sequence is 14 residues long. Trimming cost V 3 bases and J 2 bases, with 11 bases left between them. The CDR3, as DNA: TGTGCCAGCAGTGATGGTCGGGAAGCCTACGAGCAGTACTTC. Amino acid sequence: CASSDGREAYEQYF.

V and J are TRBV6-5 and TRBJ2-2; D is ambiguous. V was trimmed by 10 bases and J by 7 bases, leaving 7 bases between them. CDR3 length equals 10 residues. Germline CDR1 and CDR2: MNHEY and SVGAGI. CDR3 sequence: CAIYSGELFF. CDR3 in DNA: TGTGCCATCTACAGCGGGGAGCTGTTTTTT.

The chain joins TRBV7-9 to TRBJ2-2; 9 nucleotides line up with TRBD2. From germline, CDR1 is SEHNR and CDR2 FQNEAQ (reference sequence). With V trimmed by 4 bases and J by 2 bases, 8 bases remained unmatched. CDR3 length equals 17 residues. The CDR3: CASSSAGGGPNTGELFF. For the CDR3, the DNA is TGTGCCAGCAGCTCCGCGGGAGGGGGGCCAAACACCGGGGAGCTGTTTTTT.

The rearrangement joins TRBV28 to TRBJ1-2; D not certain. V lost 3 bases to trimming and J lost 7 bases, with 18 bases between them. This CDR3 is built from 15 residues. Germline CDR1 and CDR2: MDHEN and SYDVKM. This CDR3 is CASSFLADVLFGYTF. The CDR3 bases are TGTGCCAGCAGTTTCTTGGCCGATGTTCTCTTTGGCTACACCTTC.

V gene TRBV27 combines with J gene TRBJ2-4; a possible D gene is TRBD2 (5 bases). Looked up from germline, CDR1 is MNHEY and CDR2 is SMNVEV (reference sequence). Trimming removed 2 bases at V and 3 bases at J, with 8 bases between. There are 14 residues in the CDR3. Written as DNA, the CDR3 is TGTGCCAGCAGTTTAGGTGCGGGCAAAAACATTCAGTACTTC. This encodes CASSLGAGKNIQYF.

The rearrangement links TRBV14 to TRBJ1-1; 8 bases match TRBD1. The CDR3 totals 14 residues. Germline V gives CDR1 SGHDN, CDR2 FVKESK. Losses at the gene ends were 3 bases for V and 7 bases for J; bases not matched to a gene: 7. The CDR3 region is CASSHVGTGREAFF. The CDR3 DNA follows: TGTGCCAGCAGCCACGTTGGGACAGGCCGTGAAGCTTTCTTT.

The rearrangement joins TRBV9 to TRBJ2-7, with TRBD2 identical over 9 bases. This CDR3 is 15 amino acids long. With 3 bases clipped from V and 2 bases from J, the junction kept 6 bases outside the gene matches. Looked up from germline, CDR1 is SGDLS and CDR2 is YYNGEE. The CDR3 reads CASSGERGAPYEQYF. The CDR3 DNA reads TGTGCCAGCAGCGGTGAGCGGGGGGCGCCCTACGAGCAGTACTTC.

The CDR3 loop reads CASSERAGGADTQYF. Written as DNA, the CDR3 is TGTGCCAGCAGTGAACGAGCGGGAGGCGCAGATACGCAGTATTTT. The chain joins TRBV6-1 to TRBJ2-3; 9 bases line up with TRBD2. With 2 bases clipped from V and 4 bases from J, the junction kept 4 bases outside the gene matches. Germline-derived CDR1 and CDR2 are MNHNS and SASEGT. The CDR3 has 15 amino acids.

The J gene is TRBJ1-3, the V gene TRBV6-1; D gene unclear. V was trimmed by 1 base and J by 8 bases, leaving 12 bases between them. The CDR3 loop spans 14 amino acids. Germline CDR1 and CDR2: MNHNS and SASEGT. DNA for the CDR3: TGTGCCAGCAGTGAAGAAGCAGCCGGTCACACCATATATTTT. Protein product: CASSEEAAGHTIYF.